This T cell receptor beta chain originates from a study of blood T cell repertoires in COVID-19. Study information: The United States, Italy and Spain provided the acute and convalescent COVID-19 samples. Sources were T cells, B-cell-depleted T cells, or PBMCs; the material itself was cDNA or gDNA.

The CDR3 runs 13 residues. The germline V and J ends were trimmed by 6 bases and 7 bases, with 12 bases remaining between them. Generated by immunoSEQ multiplex PCR, the TCRdb table keeps only in-frame clones and is missing some. The table lists tens of thousands of clones, around 88% of them singletons, with 6% to 6.5% in the top ten. The sequenced sample was peripheral blood. The chain is built from TRBV12-3 or TRBV12-4 and TRBJ1-4, with a tentative D call TRBD1 (5 bases). This TCR was recovered from a human donor in a cohort sampled during active COVID-19. DNA for the CDR3: TGTGCCAGCAGCCCGGCGGGGGGTGAAAAACTGTTTTTT. Encoded protein: CASSPAGGEKLFF.